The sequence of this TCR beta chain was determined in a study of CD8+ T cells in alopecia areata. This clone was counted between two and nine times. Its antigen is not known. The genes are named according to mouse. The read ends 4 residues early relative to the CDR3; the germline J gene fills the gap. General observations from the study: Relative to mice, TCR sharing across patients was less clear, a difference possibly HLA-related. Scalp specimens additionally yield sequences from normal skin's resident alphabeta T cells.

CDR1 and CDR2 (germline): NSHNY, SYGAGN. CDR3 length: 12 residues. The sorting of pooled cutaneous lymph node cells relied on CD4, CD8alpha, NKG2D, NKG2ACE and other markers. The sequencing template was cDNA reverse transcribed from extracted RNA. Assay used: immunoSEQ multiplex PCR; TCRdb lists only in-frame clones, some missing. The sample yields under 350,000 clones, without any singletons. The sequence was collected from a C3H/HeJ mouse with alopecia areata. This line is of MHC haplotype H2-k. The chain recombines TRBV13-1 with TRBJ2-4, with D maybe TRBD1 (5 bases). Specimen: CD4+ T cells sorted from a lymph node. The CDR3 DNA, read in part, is TGTGCCAGCAGTGATTCAGGGAAC. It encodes CASSDSGN. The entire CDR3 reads CASSDSGNTLYF.